The next 21 T cell receptor beta chains were all read from a single sample in a study of T cells expressing NK-cell markers. TCRdb reprocessed the 5' RACE reads and reports one entry per CDR3 protein, with no DNA. The repertoire table contains roughly 170,000 distinct CDR3 sequences. The sequencing input was blood T cells: a sorted CD56 or NKG2C T cell subset, CD4+ or CD8+ T cells, or bulk PBMC T cells (not recorded which). Source of these receptors: a woman between 18 and 70 years old in good health.

J is TRBJ2-1 and V is TRBV7-9; TCRdb calls TRBD1, which cannot be checked without DNA. CDR1 and CDR2 from the germline V gene are SEHNR and FQNEAQ (reference sequence). The CDR3 totals 15 residues. The CDR3 sequence is CASSFSGRGVNEQFF.

The chain joins TRBV3-1 to TRBJ2-1; with no DNA, the TCRdb D assignment of TRBD1 cannot be verified. Germline V gene sequence: CDR1 LGHDT, CDR2 YNNKEL (reference sequence). The CDR3 contains 16 residues. CDR3 in amino acids: CASSQEPPSSYNEQFF.

Here the CDR3 reads CSAAGTSRTTDTQYF. This sequence joins TRBV20-1 and TRBJ2-3; TCRdb calls TRBD2, which cannot be checked without DNA. The CDR3 sequence is 15 residues long. CDR1 is DFQATT and CDR2 is SNEGSKA in the germline V gene (reference sequence).

V is TRBV20-1 and J is TRBJ2-1; absent DNA, TCRdb's TRBD2 call cannot be checked. The CDR3 runs to 13 residues. Per the germline V gene, CDR1 is DFQATT and CDR2 is SNEGSKA (reference sequence). The CDR3 is CSAQNSGYNEQFF.

In terms of frequency, this clonotype is medium-sized. The chain links TRBV12-3 or TRBV12-4 to TRBJ1-5. The CDR3 runs to 13 residues. The chain's CDR3 is CASSLALGQPQHF.

The chain carries TRBV4-2 and TRBJ2-7; without DNA, the TCRdb call of TRBD2 cannot be checked. CDR1 LGHNA and CDR2 YNFKEQ come from the germline V gene. The CDR3 totals 18 residues. CDR3 region: CASSQGPLQRGLTYEQYF.

The chain couples TRBV7-2 to TRBJ1-1. The CDR3 has 13 residues. The germline V gene encodes CDR1 SGHTA and CDR2 FQGNSA. CDR3 amino acids: CASSLRPLHEAFF.

V is TRBV5-1 and J is TRBJ1-4; TCRdb's D call, TRBD1, is unchecked because there is no DNA. CDR1 is SGHRS and CDR2 is YFSETQ in the germline V gene. The CDR3 runs to 17 residues. This CDR3 reads CASSLAGGAPSSEKLFF. The full variable domain, with the rest looked up from reference TRBV5-1 and TRBJ1-4, is KAGVTQTPRYLIKTRGQQVTLSCSPISGHRSVSWYQQTPGQGLQFLFEYFSETQRNKGNFPGRFSGRQFSNSRSEMNVSTLELGDSALYLCASSLAGGAPSSEKLFFGSGTQLSVL.

This chain connects TRBV29-1 to TRBJ2-3. The CDR3 consists of 12 residues. Germline CDR1 is SQVTM and CDR2 is ANQGSEA. CDR3 sequence reads: CSAQTSRDTQYF.

The chain couples TRBV5-4 to TRBJ2-1. This CDR3 is built from 12 residues. CDR1 is SGHNT and CDR2 is YYREEE in the germline V gene (reference sequence). CDR3 loop: CASSLEQYEQFF.

The genes are TRBV9 and TRBJ2-3; the TRBD2 assignment by TCRdb is unverifiable without DNA. Germline assignment: CDR1 SGDLS and CDR2 YYNGEE. The CDR3 consists of 16 residues. The CDR3 sequence is CASSVRPEPSSDTQYF.

The rearrangement links TRBV28 to TRBJ1-5; the TCRdb D gene call, TRBD1, has no DNA to confirm it. The CDR3 consists of 12 residues. From germline, CDR1 is MDHEN and CDR2 SYDVKM. The CDR3 here is CASRRDVQPQHF.

This chain uses TRBV5-1 with TRBJ1-6. The CDR3 has 16 amino acids. The germline V gene encodes CDR1 SGHRS and CDR2 YFSETQ. CDR3 sequence reads: CASSLANLGLGSPLHF. The complete variable domain, with remaining parts taken from reference TRBV5-1 and TRBJ1-6, reads KAGVTQTPRYLIKTRGQQVTLSCSPISGHRSVSWYQQTPGQGLQFLFEYFSETQRNKGNFPGRFSGRQFSNSRSEMNVSTLELGDSALYLCASSLANLGLGSPLHFGNGTRLTVT.

The chain combines TRBV18 with TRBJ2-2; TCRdb returns TRBD1, unconfirmable since there is no DNA. The CDR3 runs to 16 residues. Germline assignment: CDR1 KGHSH and CDR2 LQKENI. CDR3 residues: CASSPTDRGGTGELFF.

This rearrangement joins TRBV7-2 to TRBJ2-1. The CDR3 is 14 residues long. Germline-derived CDR1 and CDR2 are SGHTA and FQGNSA. CDR3 residues: CASSLATSYNEQFF.

The genes are TRBV7-4 and TRBJ2-1; TCRdb selects TRBD1, and the lack of DNA leaves this call unchecked. Looked up from germline, CDR1 is SGHVT and CDR2 is SQSDAQ. The CDR3 spans 16 residues. CDR3 amino acids: CASSYSGGFSYNEQFF.

The chain couples TRBV6-6 to TRBJ2-3. The CDR3 is 12 amino acids. CDR1 and CDR2 from the germline V gene are MNHNY and SVGAGI (reference sequence). The CDR3 sequence: CASSRIIDTQYF.

This clonotype counts as medium-sized by frequency. CDR3 loop: CSASIGQGGNTIYF. This chain links TRBV20-1 with TRBJ1-3. The germline gives CDR1 DFQATT, CDR2 SNEGSKA (reference sequence). The CDR3 contains 14 residues.

The chain uses TRBV12-3 or TRBV12-4 and TRBJ2-5. CDR3 length: 12 amino acids. The chain's CDR3 is CASSPIGETQYF.

The rearrangement joins TRBV10-3 to TRBJ2-3; TCRdb designates TRBD2, a call that cannot be tested without DNA. CDR3 size: 14 residues. Germline loops: CDR1 ENHRY, CDR2 SYGVKD. The CDR3 sequence: CATTLAGGLHTQYF.

The chain employs TRBV10-3 and TRBJ2-7; TCRdb names TRBD2, which stays unverified in the absence of DNA. This CDR3 spans 18 amino acids. CDR1 and CDR2 from the germline V gene are ENHRY and SYGVKD. CDR3 region: CAISESSGRAKQVYEQYF.